The 11 T cell receptor beta chains reported below all come from one sample, sequenced in a study of shared clonotypes between healthy human individuals. Selected positively for CCR7 and CD45RO-negative, naive CD8 cells excluded terminally differentiated effector memory CD45RA+ cells. TCRdb's table, derived via immunoSEQ multiplex PCR, lists solely in-frame clones and lacks some. The data contain hundreds of thousands of clones, 90% to 95% of them singletons. Sample: naive CD8+ T cells sorted from blood. The source of these receptors is a man younger than 40 in good health.

The V gene is TRBV4-3, the J gene TRBJ2-5; TRBD1 matches 9 bases. CDR1 LGHNA and CDR2 YSLEER come from the germline V gene. The CDR3 consists of 14 residues. With V trimmed by 3 bases and J by 5 bases, 4 bases remained unmatched. DNA of the CDR3: TGCGCCAGCAGCCAGGGACAGGGCTGGGAGACCCAGTACTTC. Translation gives CASSQGQGWETQYF.

J is TRBJ2-1 and V is TRBV28, with D perhaps matching TRBD1 (7 bases). From germline, CDR1 is MDHEN and CDR2 SYDVKM. This CDR3 is built from 14 residues. V gave up 5 bases and J gave up 5 bases, with 13 bases separating them. CDR3 amino acids: CASSVSGGNNEQFF. The CDR3 DNA sequence: TGTGCCAGCAGTGTATCAGGGGGGAACAATGAGCAGTTCTTC. Looking up the rest from reference TRBV28 and TRBJ2-1 gives the full variable domain: DVKVTQSSRYLVKRTGEKVFLECVQDMDHENMFWYRQDPGLGLRLIYFSYDVKMKEKGDIPEGYSVSREKKERFSLILESASTNQTSMYLCASSVSGGNNEQFFGPGTRLTVL.

The chain joins TRBV4-3 to TRBJ1-5; D remains ambiguous. CDR3 length: 13 amino acids. Trimming took off 4 bases at V and 7 bases at J, with 11 bases between the two ends. Germline loops: CDR1 LGHNA, CDR2 YSLEER. This chain's CDR3 is CASSRNVEQPQHF. The CDR3 DNA is TGCGCCAGCAGCCGAAACGTCGAGCAGCCCCAGCATTTT.

The gene calls are TRBV7-8 and TRBJ2-3, with 7 positions matching TRBD2. Germline lookup yields CDR1 SGHVS and CDR2 FQNEAQ. The length of the CDR3 is 17 residues. Trimming took 5 bases from V and 4 from J; bases not matched to a gene: 15. This chain's CDR3 is CASSHRLAGEKADTQYF. CDR3 DNA: TGTGCCAGCAGCCACCGACTAGCCGGAGAGAAGGCAGATACGCAGTATTTT.

This chain uses TRBV7-9 with TRBJ2-5, with 9 bases lining up with TRBD2. Unmatched junction bases numbered 3, after V lost 1 base and J lost 0 bases. The CDR3 has 16 residues. Germline V CDR1 and CDR2: SEHNR, FQNEAQ (reference sequence). The CDR3 is CASSLVAGAYQETQYF. Here the CDR3 DNA reads TGTGCCAGCAGCTTAGTAGCGGGAGCCTACCAAGAGACCCAGTACTTC.

This chain links TRBV19 with TRBJ2-2; TRBD1 aligns across 9 bases. Germline V gene lookup returns CDR1 LNHDA and CDR2 SQIVND (reference sequence). V lost 9 bases, J lost 1 base, and 6 bases stayed unmatched. The CDR3 consists of 15 residues. This CDR3 reads CASDRGIENTGELFF. The CDR3 nucleotides read TGTGCCAGCGACAGGGGGATCGAGAACACCGGGGAGCTGTTTTTT.

This chain links TRBV2 with TRBJ2-4; D unresolved. Germline V gives CDR1 SNHLY, CDR2 FYNNEI. Trimming removed 2 bases at V and 0 bases at J, with 11 bases between. The CDR3 is 16 amino acids. The CDR3 spells CASSEPGSLAKNIQYF. The CDR3 DNA follows: TGTGCCAGCAGTGAACCAGGAAGCCTAGCCAAAAACATTCAGTACTTC.

This chain connects TRBV27 to TRBJ1-1, with TRBD1 as a possible D gene (5 bases). Germline loops: CDR1 MNHEY, CDR2 SMNVEV (reference sequence). The CDR3 is 12 residues long. The V gene lost 7 bases and the J gene lost 5 bases, with 11 bases spanning the gap. The CDR3 nucleotides are TGTGCCAGCACCTCGGGGGGTACTGAAGCTTTCTTT. This encodes CASTSGGTEAFF.

A remark on this clone: At the DNA level, this CDR3 is encoded by other sequences in the same sample as well. CDR3 sequence: CASSVEGETQYF. CDR3 coding DNA: TGTGCCAGCAGCGTAGAAGGGGAGACCCAGTACTTC. The rearrangement joins TRBV9 to TRBJ2-5, with unresolved D. This CDR3 is built from 12 residues. Trimming cost V 0 bases and J 5 bases, with 5 bases left between them. Germline CDR1 is SGDLS and CDR2 is YYNGEE.

This chain links TRBV27 with TRBJ1-2, with D possibly TRBD1 on 5 matching bases. Trimming cost V 3 bases and J 2 bases, with 10 bases left between them. Germline V gives CDR1 MNHEY, CDR2 SMNVEV (reference sequence). The CDR3 has 14 amino acids. In DNA, the CDR3 is TGTGCCAGCAGTTTCCGGGGCCTCAACTATGGCTACACCTTC. Protein: CASSFRGLNYGYTF.

V usage is TRBV5-6 and J usage is TRBJ2-7, with D unresolved. The CDR3 runs 13 residues. Looked up from germline, CDR1 is SGHDT and CDR2 is YYEEEE. The V gene lost 4 bases and the J gene lost 3 bases, with 11 bases spanning the gap. CDR3 nucleotides: TGTGCCAGCAGCCCCACCCCCAACTACGAGCAGTACTTC. This codes for CASSPTPNYEQYF.